Sequencing of this TCR beta chain was carried out in a study of T cell responses to AZD1222 COVID-19 vaccine. At the level of the study: The analysis combined second doses at about 4 or about 12 weeks. Points from the study as a whole: A mostly white British donor set with more females was recruited, and clonal diversity was possibly underestimated.

As for this clone: Its antigen is unknown.

The protocol was immunoSEQ multiplex PCR, while the TCRdb copy is restricted to in-frame clones and leaves out a portion. The data contain about 120,000 clones, over 85% of them seen just once; the ten biggest clones take up nearly 4.5%. Deletions cut 0 bases from V and 7 bases from J, with 12 bases between. The germline gives CDR1 SGHTA, CDR2 FQGNSA. The CDR3 sequence is 14 residues long. Sequencing used peripheral blood, obtained on day 0 of AZD1222 vaccination. The rearrangement joins TRBV7-2 to TRBJ2-5, with D perhaps TRBD1 or TRBD2 (5 bases each). The receptor was derived from an adult in good health. The CDR3 DNA sequence: TGTGCCAGCAGCTTAGCGATAGGGGACGGGACCCAGTACTTC. This encodes CASSLAIGDGTQYF.